Described below is a single T cell receptor (beta chain) sequence and its context. TCRdb's table, derived via immunoSEQ multiplex PCR, lists solely in-frame clones and lacks some. The sample shows about 80,000 clones, over 75% of them seen only once. The sample comes from a study of blood T cell repertoires in COVID-19. Looked up from germline, CDR1 is SGHRS and CDR2 is YFSETQ. The V and J ends lost 0 bases and 8 bases respectively, with 8 bases between them. This CDR3 spans 12 amino acids. The source is a human donor in a cohort sampled during active COVID-19. Sequencing was done on a sample of peripheral blood. The rearrangement links TRBV5-1 to TRBJ1-2; D might be TRBD1 (5 bases). CDR3 DNA sequence: TGCGCCAGCAGCTTGGGGGGCGACGGCTACACCTTC. Protein product: CASSLGGDGYTF.